Presented here are 24 T cell receptor beta chains from one specimen sequenced in a study of T cells in Graves' hyperthyroidism and ophthalmopathy (dated by TCRdb to between 2017 and 2020). Library construction relied on multiplex PCR. The instrument given in TCRdb is Illumina HiSeq 2000. TCR beta CDR3 regions were amplified from RNA transcripts. For the first round of RT-PCR on the TCR CDR3, the HTBI primer set was used together with the Qiagen OneStep RT-PCR kit. TCRdb itself trimmed the public reads at Q25 with fastp, ran MiXCR and retained productive beta chains. One record per CDR3 amino acid sequence lists the most common genes and DNA. Across this sample there are a few hundred thousand distinct CDR3 sequences, with 13% to 15% seen only once. The top ten clonotypes cover approximately 15% of the sample. Sequences were obtained from blood. The source of these receptors is a woman aged 40 to 50 with Graves' hyperthyroidism.

This clonotype was recorded many times. The chain combines TRBV18 with TRBJ2-5, with 7 bases fitting TRBD1. Germline V gene lookup returns CDR1 KGHSH and CDR2 LQKENI. This CDR3 has 13 amino acids. Unmatched junction bases numbered 2, after V lost 5 bases and J lost 2 bases. The CDR3 here is CASSTGAQETQYF. CDR3 in DNA: TGTGCCAGCTCAACAGGGGCGCAAGAGACCCAGTACTTC.

This clonotype has a count of ten or more. The V call is TRBV20-1, the J call TRBJ2-2; 8 bases align to TRBD1. The junction had 5 bases not matched to a gene; V was cut back by 5 bases and J by 0 bases. The CDR3 has 15 residues. CDR1 and CDR2 from the germline V gene are DFQATT and SNEGSKA (reference sequence). The CDR3 DNA reads as TGCAGTGCTCAGGACAGGGTGACGAACACCGGGGAGCTGTTTTTT. It codes for CSAQDRVTNTGELFF.

As regards this clonotype: A much larger clone lies a single base off, so this may be a read error. The chain couples TRBV5-1 to TRBJ2-5; 8 bases are a match to TRBD2. The CDR3 spans 15 residues. The junction had 9 bases not matched to a gene; V was cut back by 3 bases and J by 5 bases. CDR1 SGHRS and CDR2 YFSETQ come from the germline V gene. The CDR3, as DNA: TGCGCCAGCAGCTCGGTGACGGGAGGGCTCGAGACCCAGTACTTC. It is translated as CASSSVTGGLETQYF.

The chain has TRBV12-3 or TRBV12-4 and TRBJ1-2, with a weak D call TRBD1 (5 bases). Trimming shortened V by 4 bases and J by 8 bases, and 26 bases separated the two germline ends. The length of the CDR3 is 17 residues. This CDR3 reads CASSYWGRVWAGDGYTF. The DNA of the CDR3 is TGTGCCAGCAGTTACTGGGGCAGGGTGTGGGCGGGGGACGGCTACACCTTC.

The chain links TRBV15 to TRBJ2-7; D is perhaps TRBD2 (6 bases). Between the trimmed V and J ends, which lost 1 base and 4 bases, there was a span of 11 bases. CDR3 size: 14 residues. Germline lookup yields CDR1 LNHNV and CDR2 YYDKDF (reference sequence). Here the CDR3 DNA reads TGTGCCACCAGCAGAGTTCGGGGGTTGTACGAGCAGTACTTC. This gives the protein CATSRVRGLYEQYF.

This clonotype was recorded at least ten times. The chain couples TRBV5-1 to TRBJ1-1, with 11 bases aligning to TRBD1. The V and J ends lost 4 bases and 4 bases, in that order; junction bases with no gene match: 6. The CDR3 runs 15 residues. Germline V gene lookup returns CDR1 SGHRS and CDR2 YFSETQ. The CDR3 reads CASSGTGTGGTEAFF. The CDR3 region has the DNA TGCGCCAGCAGCGGTACCGGGACAGGGGGCACTGAAGCTTTCTTT.

This clonotype has just a few counts. The rearrangement uses TRBV6-1 and TRBJ2-3; TRBD2 is a possible D gene (5 bases). This CDR3 contains 16 residues. Germline V CDR1 and CDR2: MNHNS, SASEGT. V gave up 1 base and J gave up 4 bases, with 15 bases separating them. CDR3: CASSEETRRLPDTQYF. CDR3 DNA sequence: TGTGCCAGCAGTGAAGAAACTAGAAGACTCCCAGATACGCAGTATTTT.

This clonotype came up many times. The J gene is TRBJ2-7, the V gene TRBV6-1; D call uncertain. V was cut by 5 bases and J by 2 bases, with 7 bases left in between. This CDR3 is built from 12 residues. Per germline, CDR1 MNHNS and CDR2 SASEGT. The CDR3 coding sequence is TGTGCCAGCAGTCCTCTTACCTACGAGCAGTACTTC. It is translated as CASSPLTYEQYF.

This clonotype has ten or more counts. This chain joins TRBV30 and TRBJ1-1; D is unclear. Germline V CDR1 and CDR2: GTSNPN, SVGIG (reference sequence). The CDR3 is 12 residues long. Between the trimmed V and J ends, which lost 1 base and 0 bases, there was a span of 3 bases. The DNA of the CDR3 is TGTGCCTGGAGTGAGCTGAACACTGAAGCTTTCTTT. This encodes CAWSELNTEAFF.

There are many counts of this clonotype. The V call is TRBV20-1, the J call TRBJ2-5, with D possibly TRBD1 on 5 matching bases. The V end lost 0 bases, the J end lost 0 bases, and 5 bases lay between the germline ends. The CDR3 loop spans 13 amino acids. Germline CDR1 is DFQATT and CDR2 is SNEGSKA (reference sequence). The CDR3 protein is CSARDRDQETQYF. CDR3 in DNA: TGCAGTGCTAGAGACAGGGACCAAGAGACCCAGTACTTC.

The chain uses TRBV5-6 and TRBJ2-4, with D possibly TRBD2 on 6 matching bases. The germline V and J ends were trimmed by 3 bases and 7 bases, with 17 bases remaining between them. From germline, CDR1 is SGHDT and CDR2 YYEEEE. The CDR3 consists of 15 residues. The CDR3 is CASSSWGDWENIQYF. The CDR3, as DNA: TGTGCCAGCAGCTCTTGGGGGGACTGGGAGAACATTCAGTACTTC.

This clonotype was seen at least ten times. V is TRBV28 and J is TRBJ2-7; TRBD1 or TRBD2 may be the D gene (5 bases each). CDR1 is MDHEN and CDR2 is SYDVKM in the germline V gene. This CDR3 spans 13 amino acids. Trimming took off 4 bases at V and 2 bases at J, with 9 bases between the two ends. CDR3 bases: TGTGCCAGCAGTTCGGGACCGACCTACGAGCAGTACTTC. It is translated as CASSSGPTYEQYF.

The gene calls are TRBV4-1 and TRBJ2-3, with D possibly being TRBD2 (5 bases). There are 16 residues in the CDR3. V was shortened by 2 bases and J by 3 bases, with 15 bases between the two germline ends. Germline loops: CDR1 MGHRA, CDR2 YSYEKL. In DNA form, the CDR3 reads TGCGCCAGCAGCCAAATACGAGGGAGTAGGACAGATACGCAGTATTTT. This codes for CASSQIRGSRTDTQYF.

This clonotype was observed at least ten times. The chain couples TRBV19 to TRBJ2-7; TRBD2 aligns across 11 bases. The CDR3 is 16 residues long. Germline V gene data show CDR1 as LNHDA and CDR2 as SQIVND (reference sequence). The ends lost 4 bases at V and 0 bases at J; junction bases unmatched: 5. This CDR3 reads CASSKRLAGSSYEQYF. Here the CDR3 DNA reads TGTGCCAGTAGTAAACGACTAGCGGGAAGCTCCTACGAGCAGTACTTC.

This chain uses TRBV14 with TRBJ1-1, with unresolved D. The CDR3 is 13 amino acids. V lost 4 bases and J 4 bases, leaving 10 bases between the germline ends. Germline V CDR1 and CDR2: SGHDN, FVKESK. The CDR3 spells CASSPPWVTEAFF. For the CDR3, the DNA is TGTGCCAGCAGCCCCCCTTGGGTCACTGAAGCTTTCTTT.

This clonotype was seen at least ten times. The V call is TRBV7-9, the J call TRBJ2-5; perhaps D is TRBD1 or TRBD2 (5 bases each). The CDR3 extends over 15 amino acids. V was shortened by 5 bases and J by 2 bases, with 15 bases between the two germline ends. Germline CDR1 reads SEHNR; CDR2 reads FQNEAQ (reference sequence). The CDR3 sequence: CASSRPGPTQETQYF. The DNA for the CDR3 is TGTGCCAGCAGCCGACCGGGACCCACACAAGAGACCCAGTACTTC. Combining the CDR3 with reference TRBV7-9 and TRBJ2-5 gives the whole variable domain DTGVSQNPRHKITKRGQNVTFRCDPISEHNRLYWYRQTLGQGPEFLTYFQNEAQLEKSRLLSDRFSAERPKGSFSTLEIQRTEQGDSAMYLCASSRPGPTQETQYFGPGTRLLVL.

This clonotype was recorded a few times. The V and J genes are TRBV20-1 and TRBJ1-1, with D possibly matching TRBD1 (6 bases). Per germline, CDR1 DFQATT and CDR2 SNEGSKA (reference sequence). Trimming pared 7 bases from V and 1 base from J, leaving 16 bases between. The CDR3 has 14 residues. This chain's CDR3 is CSGIRGGWNTEAFF. CDR3 DNA sequence: TGCAGTGGGATCAGGGGTGGCTGGAACACTGAAGCTTTCTTT.

The table lists this clonotype with a few counts. CDR3 loop: CASSPLAPPAEQYF. In DNA, the CDR3 is TGTGCCAGCAGCCCCCTAGCGCCCCCGGCCGAGCAGTACTTC. The chain is built from TRBV3-1 and TRBJ2-7, with D possibly being TRBD2 (6 bases). This CDR3 has 14 residues. Germline values: CDR1 LGHDT, CDR2 YNNKEL (reference sequence). Trimming removed 4 bases from V and 6 bases from J, with 16 bases in between.

This clonotype was seen more than once but under ten times. A clone one base away is much larger, so this may be a read error. The rearrangement joins TRBV7-2 to TRBJ2-2, with D tentatively TRBD1 (7 bases). The germline CDR1 and CDR2 sequences are SGHTA and FQGNSA. CDR3 size: 14 residues. The CDR3 here is CASRTGQPTGGLFF. The CDR3 bases are TGTGCCAGCAGAACGGGACAGCCCACCGGGGGGCTGTTTTTT.

This clonotype was counted many times. The CDR3 coding sequence is TGTGCCACCAGCGACCGTGGGGACACTGAAGCTTTCTTT. It yields the protein CATSDRGDTEAFF. The chain uses TRBV15 and TRBJ1-1; D ambiguous. The CDR3 is 13 residues long. CDR1 is LNHNV, CDR2 YYDKDF, per germline (reference sequence). The germline V and J ends were trimmed by 5 bases and 3 bases, with 10 bases remaining between them.

This clonotype was counted ten times or more. This rearrangement joins TRBV5-6 to TRBJ1-1, with D hard to call. Germline CDR1 and CDR2: SGHDT and YYEEEE. V was pared by 0 bases and J by 0 bases, with 12 bases between. This CDR3 comprises 16 residues. This CDR3 is CASSLAAMGLNTEAFF. DNA for the CDR3: TGTGCCAGCAGCTTGGCCGCCATGGGCTTGAACACTGAAGCTTTCTTT.

This clonotype has just a few counts. The chain's CDR3 is CSALSGGSYEQYF. CDR3 DNA: TGCAGTGCGCTCTCGGGGGGGTCCTACGAGCAGTACTTC. J is TRBJ2-7 and V is TRBV20-1, with 8 bases that match TRBD2. With 6 bases clipped from V and 1 base from J, the junction kept 5 bases outside the gene matches. CDR1 is DFQATT and CDR2 is SNEGSKA in the germline V gene (reference sequence). The CDR3 is 13 residues long.

This clonotype was counted at least ten times. V and J are TRBV28 and TRBJ1-4, with a tentative D call TRBD1 (6 bases). Germline-derived CDR1 and CDR2 are MDHEN and SYDVKM. V shed 4 bases and J shed 7 bases, with 16 bases lying between them. The CDR3 is 15 residues long. CDR3 loop: CASSSYQGPGEKLFF. The CDR3 DNA follows: TGTGCCAGCAGTTCGTATCAGGGGCCGGGTGAAAAACTGTTTTTT.

This clonotype was seen a few times. V and J are TRBV20-1 and TRBJ2-3; 7 bases are a match to TRBD1. Looked up from germline, CDR1 is DFQATT and CDR2 is SNEGSKA (reference sequence). The CDR3 sequence is 15 residues long. With 0 bases clipped from V and 1 base from J, the junction kept 4 bases outside the gene matches. The CDR3 protein is CSAREDRLGTDTQYF. Here the CDR3 DNA reads TGCAGTGCTAGAGAGGACAGGCTCGGCACAGATACGCAGTATTTT.